This T cell receptor beta chain was sequenced during a study of CXCR3-negative and CXCR3-positive naive CD8 T cells. Note on this clonotype: Its antigen remains unidentified.

5' RACE with UMI labels generated the TRB cDNA libraries. TCRdb reprocessed the 5' RACE reads, with one entry per CDR3 protein and no DNA. The sample has about 90,000 distinct CDR3 sequences, and its top ten clones hold nearly 0.85%. The CDR3 length is 11 residues. Germline V CDR1 and CDR2: SGHKS, YYEKEE (reference sequence). Findings and caveats of the study: Hydrophobicity of TRB CDR3s was greater in CXCR3-positive naive cells than in CXCR3-negative naive cells. Both naive subsets, CXCR3-negative and CXCR3-positive, displayed similar TRBV-TRBJ usage, unlike memory cells.

This clonotype was sampled from a human donor in good health. Some clones in this sample may be carry-over from other donors' samples. The sample taken for sequencing was naive CXCR3+ CD8+ T cells from blood. The subset here: CD45RO-CCR7+CD27+CD95- naive CD8+ T cells expressing CXCR3 (TNR3+). This chain uses TRBV5-5 with TRBJ1-1. The chain's CDR3 is CASLMNTEAFF.